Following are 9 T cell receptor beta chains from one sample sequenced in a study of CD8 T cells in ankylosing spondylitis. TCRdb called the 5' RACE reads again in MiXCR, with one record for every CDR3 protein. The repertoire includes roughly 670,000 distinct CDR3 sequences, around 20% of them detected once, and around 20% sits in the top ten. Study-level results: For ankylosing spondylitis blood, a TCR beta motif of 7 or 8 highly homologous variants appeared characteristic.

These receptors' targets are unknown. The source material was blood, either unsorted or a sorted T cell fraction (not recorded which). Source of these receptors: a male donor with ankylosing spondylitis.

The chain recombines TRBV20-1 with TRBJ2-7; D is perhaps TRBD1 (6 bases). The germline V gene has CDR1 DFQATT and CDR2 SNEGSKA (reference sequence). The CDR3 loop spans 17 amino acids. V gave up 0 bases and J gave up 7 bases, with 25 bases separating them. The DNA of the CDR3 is TGCAGTGCTAGAGATAGGAAGACAGGCTCCTTCGAATTGGAGCAGTACTTC. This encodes CSARDRKTGSFELEQYF.

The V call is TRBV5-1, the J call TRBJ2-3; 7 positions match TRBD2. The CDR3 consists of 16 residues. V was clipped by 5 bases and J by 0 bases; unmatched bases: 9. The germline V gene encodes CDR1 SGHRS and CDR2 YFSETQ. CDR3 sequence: CASSTLGGLSTDTQYF. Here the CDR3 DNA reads TGCGCCAGCAGTACACTCGGGGGGTTGAGCACAGATACGCAGTATTTT.

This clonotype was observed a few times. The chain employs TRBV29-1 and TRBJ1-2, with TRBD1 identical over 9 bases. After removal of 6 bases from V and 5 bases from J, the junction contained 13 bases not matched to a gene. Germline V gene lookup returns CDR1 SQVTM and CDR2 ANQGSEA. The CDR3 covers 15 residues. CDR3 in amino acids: CSVGIPTGTGYGYTF. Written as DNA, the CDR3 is TGCAGCGTCGGGATACCCACCGGGACAGGGTATGGCTACACCTTC.

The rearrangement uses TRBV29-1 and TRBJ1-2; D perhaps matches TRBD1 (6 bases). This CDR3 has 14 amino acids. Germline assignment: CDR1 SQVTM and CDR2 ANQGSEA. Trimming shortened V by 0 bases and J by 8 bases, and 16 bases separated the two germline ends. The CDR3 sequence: CSVEDWTAPAGYTF. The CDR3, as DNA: TGCAGCGTTGAAGACTGGACAGCCCCCGCCGGCTACACCTTC.

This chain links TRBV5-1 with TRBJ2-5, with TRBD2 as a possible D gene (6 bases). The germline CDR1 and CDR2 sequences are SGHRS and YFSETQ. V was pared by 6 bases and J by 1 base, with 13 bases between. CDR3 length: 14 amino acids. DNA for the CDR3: TGCGCCAGCACCACCTCCGGGGGCCAAGAGACCCAGTACTTC. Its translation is CASTTSGGQETQYF.

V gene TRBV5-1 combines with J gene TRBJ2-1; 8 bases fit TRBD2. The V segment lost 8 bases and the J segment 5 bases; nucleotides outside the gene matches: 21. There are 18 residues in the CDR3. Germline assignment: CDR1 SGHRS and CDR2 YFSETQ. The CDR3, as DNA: TGCGCCAGTAAATCCAGGGGTTCCTATACTAGCGGACACAATGAGCAGTTCTTC. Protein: CASKSRGSYTSGHNEQFF.

The CDR3 DNA reads TGCGCCAGCGGCACAGGGGAATATGAGCAGTTCTTC. Translation gives CASGTGEYEQFF. J is TRBJ2-1 and V is TRBV5-1, with 7 positions matching TRBD1. The CDR3 totals 12 residues. Germline V gene data show CDR1 as SGHRS and CDR2 as YFSETQ. The V gene end was trimmed by 7 bases and the J gene end by 8 bases; junction bases not matched to a gene: 6.

The CDR3 bases are TGCAGCGTTGGGGCGCTAGGGACCTACGAGCAGTACTTC. Protein sequence: CSVGALGTYEQYF. The rearrangement links TRBV29-1 to TRBJ2-7; the D is unclear. Trimming pared 4 bases from V and 2 bases from J, leaving 12 bases between. The CDR3 runs 13 residues. Germline CDR1 reads SQVTM; CDR2 reads ANQGSEA.

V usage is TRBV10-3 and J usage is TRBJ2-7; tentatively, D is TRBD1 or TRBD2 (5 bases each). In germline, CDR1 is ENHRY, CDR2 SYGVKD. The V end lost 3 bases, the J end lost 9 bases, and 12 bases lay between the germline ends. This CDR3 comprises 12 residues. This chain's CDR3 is CAISDGTWGQYF. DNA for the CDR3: TGTGCCATCAGTGACGGGACCTGGGGGCAGTACTTC.